The next 3 T cell receptor beta chains were all read from a single sample in a study of shared clonotypes between healthy human individuals. Clones were read by immunoSEQ multiplex PCR, and TCRdb kept only the in-frame ones, dropping some. The data show millions of clones, approximately 94% seen once. Naive CD8 cells were CD45RO-negative, positively selected for CCR7, excluding terminally differentiated effector memory CD45RA+ cells. The specimen sequenced was naive CD8+ T cells sorted from blood. These TCRs come from a young man in good health.

J is TRBJ1-3 and V is TRBV29-1; D gene ambiguous. V lost 7 bases and J 6 bases, leaving 10 bases between the germline ends. The germline CDR1 and CDR2 sequences are SQVTM and ANQGSEA. The CDR3 covers 11 residues. CDR3 loop: CSALTTNTIYF. The CDR3 DNA sequence: TGCAGCGCCCTCACAACAAACACCATATATTTT.

The chain combines TRBV7-9 with TRBJ2-1, with 7 bases matching TRBD2. Germline V gene data show CDR1 as SEHNR and CDR2 as FQNEAQ (reference sequence). J was trimmed by 0 bases and V by 3 bases; bases with no gene match: 8. The CDR3 sequence is 17 residues long. The CDR3: CASSFPGGVSSYNEQFF. DNA of the CDR3: TGTGCCAGCAGCTTCCCGGGAGGCGTTAGCTCCTACAATGAGCAGTTCTTC.

V and J are TRBV7-9 and TRBJ2-7; D is perhaps TRBD1 (6 bases). Trimming pared 5 bases from V and 4 bases from J, leaving 12 bases between. Germline V gene data show CDR1 as SEHNR and CDR2 as FQNEAQ (reference sequence). CDR3 length: 13 residues. The CDR3: CASSPGVPYEQYF. CDR3 DNA: TGTGCCAGCAGCCCAGGGGTGCCTTACGAGCAGTACTTC.